This T cell receptor beta chain was profiled in a study of blood T cell repertoires in COVID-19. In the study overall: Italy, Spain and the United States were the sources of the convalescent and acute COVID-19 samples. T cells, B-cell-depleted T cells, or PBMCs supplied cDNA or gDNA.

Methods used by the authors: Using reference gene primer amplification, nucleated cell counts were estimated. TCRdb's table, derived via immunoSEQ multiplex PCR, lists solely in-frame clones and lacks some. That table supplies the V and J calls and clone size; D and trimming were determined from the DNA. The sample includes more than 90,000 clones, around 94% of them seen just once. There are 16 residues in the CDR3. Looked up from germline, CDR1 is MDHEN and CDR2 is SYDVKM. The germline V and J ends were trimmed by 2 bases and 1 base, with 13 bases remaining between them. This clone was recorded once.

Sequencing was carried out using peripheral blood. The clonotype comes from a man aged 50 or older with active COVID-19. This rearrangement joins TRBV28 to TRBJ2-3; weak D call: TRBD1 (5 bases). CDR3 DNA sequence: TGTGCCAGCAGTTTAAATGCCGGCAGGGGCACAGATACGCAGTATTTT. Residues: CASSLNAGRGTDTQYF.